This T cell receptor (beta chain) emerged from a study of CD8 T cells in Susac syndrome. It was with random hexamers that roughly 0.45 to 1 ug RNA was reverse transcribed. TCRdb called the immunoSEQ multiplex PCR reads again in MiXCR, with one record for every CDR3 protein. The top ten clones hold roughly 0.12% of a sample with about 170,000 distinct CDR3 sequences, 95% to 97% of them seen once. Deletions cut 4 bases from V and 11 bases from J, with 15 bases between. The length of the CDR3 is 13 residues. The clonotype comes from a human donor with Susac syndrome. What was sequenced was CD4+ T cells from PBMCs. The rearrangement links TRBV12-3 or TRBV12-4 to TRBJ1-5, with D perhaps matching TRBD1 (6 bases). The CDR3 nucleotides read TGTGCCAGCAGTTCAACATACCGGGACACCCAGCATTTT. Protein sequence: CASSSTYRDTQHF.